This TCR beta chain was recovered during a study of early T cells in non-severe SARS-CoV-2 infection. Turning to the study itself: Bulk RNA taken from unsorted whole blood was sequenced, leaving chains unpaired.

Germline V lookup: CDR1 LGHNA, CDR2 YNFKEQ. The CDR3 runs to 15 residues. The V end was cut by 0 bases, the J end by 4 bases, with 9 bases between. The TCR library protocol was used to attach unique molecular identifiers. These identifiers were attached to individual cDNA molecules. Via MiXCR, TCRdb re-called the 5' RACE reads, giving one row per CDR3 protein. The sample carries 45,000 to 55,000 distinct CDR3 sequences, about 9.9% recorded once. Study results and limitations: Anti-spike CD8 specificities were favored by VDJdb matching, whose results missed private and CD4 specificities.

This clonotype was picked up a small number of times. Its specificity is not known. Sequencing was done on a sample of whole blood. The V call is TRBV4-2, the J call TRBJ1-4, with D maybe TRBD1 (6 bases). The receptor was derived from an adult who was a healthcare worker with PCR-confirmed SARS-CoV-2 infection or an uninfected control (not recorded which). The chain's CDR3 is CASSQDRGRNEKLFF. CDR3 bases: TGTGCCAGCAGCCAAGACCGGGGGCGTAATGAAAAACTGTTTTTT.